The rows below give T cell receptor beta chains drawn from one sample of a study of T cell repertoires in aging, cancer and after chemotherapy. TCRdb re-called the multiplex PCR reads with MiXCR, one entry per CDR3 protein. The sample lists around 2,700 distinct CDR3 sequences, 45% to 60% occurring once. The sample was blood. The receptors here all came from a human donor with a blood cancer. The donor label of this sample is uncertain. Both conserved end residues are part of each CDR3. Each record gives: J gene, V gene, clone size, D gene, CDR3 DNA, CDR3 protein. The D gene is left open where the match is weak. Part of the rows lack a size; the others show once, few, many or a class for expanded clones.

>TRBJ1-2|TRBV20-1|once|-
TGCAGTGCCGCATTTAGGGGACCTTATGGCCACACCTTC
CSAAFRGPYGHTF
>TRBJ2-1|TRBV24-1|-|TRBD1
TGTGCCACCAGTGATTTATACAGGGGGGTCGGAGAGCAGTTCTTC
CATSDLYRGVGEQFF
>TRBJ2-7|TRBV11-3|-|TRBD2
TGTGCCAGCAGCTTACTAGCGGGGGGGAACGAGCAGTACTTC
CASSLLAGGNEQYF
>TRBJ2-1|TRBV27|large|TRBD2
TGTGCCAGCAGCCCCGGGGCTAGCGGGAGGGGCCAAAGCTCCTACAATGAGCAGTTCTTC
CASSPGASGRGQSSYNEQFF
>TRBJ1-4|TRBV5-4|medium-sized|TRBD1
TGTGCCAGCAGGAACGGACAGGGGGCGCCGGCTGAAAAACTGTTTTTT
CASRNGQGAPAEKLFF
>TRBJ2-7|TRBV7-2|-|-
TGTGCCAGCCGACCTCAACCCGGCCACGAGCAGTACTTC
CASRPQPGHEQYF
>TRBJ2-5|TRBV6-5|-|TRBD1
TGTGCCAGCAGGACCCCGGGACAGGGACAAGAGACCCAGTACTTC
CASRTPGQGQETQYF
>TRBJ2-1|TRBV6-5|-|-
TGTGCCAGCATTTTTACCCGGGACGGACCCTACAATGAGCAGTTCTTC
CASIFTRDGPYNEQFF
>TRBJ2-1|TRBV6-2/TRBV6-3|large|TRBD2
TGTGCCAGCAGTTCCCCTAGCGGGGGCAATGAGCAGTTCTTC
CASSSPSGGNEQFF
>TRBJ2-7|TRBV6-6|-|-
TGTGCCAGCTCACACACCCTCCTTTCTTACGAGCAGTACTTC
CASSHTLLSYEQYF
>TRBJ1-4|TRBV12-3/TRBV12-4|-|-
TGTGCCAGCAGTTTACACAGGAATAATGAAAAACTGTTTTTT
CASSLHRNNEKLFF
>TRBJ2-7|TRBV5-4|medium-sized|TRBD1
TGTGCCAGCAGCTTACCCCACAGGGGGTCCCAGTGGGAGCAGTACTTC
CASSLPHRGSQWEQYF
>TRBJ2-3|TRBV7-9|medium-sized|-
TGTGCCAGCAGCTTGGAAAGTGCGAGTGTTACGCAGTATTTT
CASSLESASVTQYF
>TRBJ2-3|TRBV29-1|-|-
TGCAGCGTTAGACAGGGAGGGGATACGCAGTATTTT
CSVRQGGDTQYF
>TRBJ1-2|TRBV12-3/TRBV12-4|medium-sized|-
TGTGCCAGCAGACAGACAGGATTTAACTATGGCTACACCTTC
CASRQTGFNYGYTF
>TRBJ2-3|TRBV6-2/TRBV6-3|-|-
TGTGCCAGTCAACCGGGCCCACGGGAGGATACGCAGTATTTT
CASQPGPREDTQYF
>TRBJ2-1|TRBV6-4|medium-sized|TRBD2
TGTGCCAGCAGTTCGACTAGCGGGAGCTACAATGAGCAGTTCTTC
CASSSTSGSYNEQFF
>TRBJ2-5|TRBV12-3/TRBV12-4|-|-
TGTGCCAGCAGTTTTACAGGAGGGACAGAGACCCAGTACTTC
CASSFTGGTETQYF
>TRBJ1-2|TRBV12-3/TRBV12-4|-|-
TGTGCCAGCAGCTTATACAGAGCCCCCTATGGCTACACCTTC
CASSLYRAPYGYTF
>TRBJ2-1|TRBV5-5|large|-
TGTGCCAGCAGCTTGTTGGACAATGAGCAGTTCTTC
CASSLLDNEQFF
>TRBJ2-7|TRBV29-1|large|TRBD1
TGCAGCGTGGGGACAGGGGGTCGGGAGCTGCCCTACGAGCAGTACTTC
CSVGTGGRELPYEQYF
>TRBJ2-5|TRBV7-9|-|TRBD1
TGTGCCAGCAGCACCTGGCCGGGACAGCTCCAAGAGACCCAGTACTTC
CASSTWPGQLQETQYF
>TRBJ2-7|TRBV18|medium-sized|-
TGTGCCAGCTCACCTGAGGATGGCCGCGAGCAGTACTTC
CASSPEDGREQYF
>TRBJ2-3|TRBV6-4|-|TRBD2
TGTGCCAGCAGTCGAACAAGCGGGAGAGATACGCAGTATTTT
CASSRTSGRDTQYF
>TRBJ1-4|TRBV10-3|-|-
TGTGCCATCAGCCCACAGGGTGAAAAACTGTTTTTT
CAISPQGEKLFF
>TRBJ2-1|TRBV5-5|-|TRBD1
TGTGCCAGCAGCTTGGAGGGGGCGGACCACAATGAGCAGTTCTTC
CASSLEGADHNEQFF
>TRBJ1-6|TRBV6-2/TRBV6-3|few|TRBD1
TGTGCCAGCAGCCTGACAGGGTCCGATTCACCCCTCCACTTT
CASSLTGSDSPLHF
>TRBJ2-1|TRBV11-3|few|TRBD2
TGTGCCAGCAGCCGACTAGCGGGAGCCGCCTACAATGAGCAGTTCTTC
CASSRLAGAAYNEQFF
>TRBJ2-1|TRBV7-9|-|-
TGTGCCAGCAGCTTGGGCCCGGACAGTCTCAATGAGCAGTTCTTC
CASSLGPDSLNEQFF
>TRBJ1-2|TRBV29-1|-|-
TGCAGCGTTTCCAGGTCTCTCTATGGCTACACCTTC
CSVSRSLYGYTF
>TRBJ2-7|TRBV4-3|-|TRBD2
TGCGCCAGCAGCCAAGGACTAGCCCATGAGCAGTACTTC
CASSQGLAHEQYF
>TRBJ1-3|TRBV19|-|-
TGTGCCAGTAGTACCTCCGGGGGCCTTGGAAACACCATATATTTT
CASSTSGGLGNTIYF
>TRBJ1-1|TRBV5-4|medium-sized|-
TGTGCCAGCAGCCCCGGGACCATGAACACTGAAGCTTTCTTT
CASSPGTMNTEAFF
>TRBJ2-1|TRBV5-6|once|TRBD1
TGTGCCAGCAGCTTGGACAACAGGGGGCCGGGCAATGAGCAGTTCTTC
CASSLDNRGPGNEQFF